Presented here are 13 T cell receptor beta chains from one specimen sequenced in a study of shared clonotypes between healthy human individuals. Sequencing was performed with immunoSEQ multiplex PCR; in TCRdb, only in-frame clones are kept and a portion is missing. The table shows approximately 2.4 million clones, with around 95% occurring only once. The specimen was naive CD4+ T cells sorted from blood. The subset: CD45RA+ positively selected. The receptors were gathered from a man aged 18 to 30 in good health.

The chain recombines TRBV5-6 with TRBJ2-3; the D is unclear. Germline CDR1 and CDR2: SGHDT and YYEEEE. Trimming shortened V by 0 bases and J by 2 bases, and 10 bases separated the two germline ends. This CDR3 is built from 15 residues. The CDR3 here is CASSLAWGHTDTQYF. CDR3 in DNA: TGTGCCAGCAGCTTGGCCTGGGGTCACACAGATACGCAGTATTTT.

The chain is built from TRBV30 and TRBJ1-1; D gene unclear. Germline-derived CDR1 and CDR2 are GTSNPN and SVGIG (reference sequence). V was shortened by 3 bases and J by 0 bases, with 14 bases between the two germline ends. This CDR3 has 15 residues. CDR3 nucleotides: TGTGCCTGGAGCGTGGCGGGCCTGGTGAACACTGAAGCTTTCTTT. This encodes CAWSVAGLVNTEAFF.

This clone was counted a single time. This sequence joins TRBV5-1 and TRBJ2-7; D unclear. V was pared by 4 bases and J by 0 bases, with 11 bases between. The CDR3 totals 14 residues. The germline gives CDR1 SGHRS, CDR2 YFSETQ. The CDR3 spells CASSLLLDSYEQYF. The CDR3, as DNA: TGCGCCAGCAGCCTCCTTCTTGACTCCTACGAGCAGTACTTC.

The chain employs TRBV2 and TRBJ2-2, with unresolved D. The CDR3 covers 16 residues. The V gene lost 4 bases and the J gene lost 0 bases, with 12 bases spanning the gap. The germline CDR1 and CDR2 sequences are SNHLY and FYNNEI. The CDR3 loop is CASSGRISPNTGELFF. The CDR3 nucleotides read TGTGCCAGCAGTGGACGGATCAGTCCGAACACCGGGGAGCTGTTTTTT.

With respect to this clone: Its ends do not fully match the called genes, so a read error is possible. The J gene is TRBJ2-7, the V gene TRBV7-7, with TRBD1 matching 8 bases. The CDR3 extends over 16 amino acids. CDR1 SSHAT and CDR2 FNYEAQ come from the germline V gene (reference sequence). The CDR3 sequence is CASSLVEGQVQWEQYF. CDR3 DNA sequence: TGTGCTAGCAGCTTAGTTGAGGGACAGGTGCAATGGGAGCAGTACTTC.

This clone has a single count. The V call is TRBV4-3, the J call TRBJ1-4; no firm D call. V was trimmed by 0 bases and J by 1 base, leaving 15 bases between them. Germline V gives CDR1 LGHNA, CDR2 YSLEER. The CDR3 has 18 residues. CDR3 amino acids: CASSQDLPLGLTNEKLFF. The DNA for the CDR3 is TGCGCCAGCAGCCAAGATTTGCCCCTGGGCTTAACTAATGAAAAACTGTTTTTT.

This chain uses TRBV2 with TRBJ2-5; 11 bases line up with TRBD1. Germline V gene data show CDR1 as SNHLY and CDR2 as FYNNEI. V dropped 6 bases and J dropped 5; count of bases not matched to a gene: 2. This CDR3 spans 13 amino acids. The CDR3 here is CASSRTGGETQYF. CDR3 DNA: TGTGCCAGCAGCAGGACAGGGGGCGAGACCCAGTACTTC.

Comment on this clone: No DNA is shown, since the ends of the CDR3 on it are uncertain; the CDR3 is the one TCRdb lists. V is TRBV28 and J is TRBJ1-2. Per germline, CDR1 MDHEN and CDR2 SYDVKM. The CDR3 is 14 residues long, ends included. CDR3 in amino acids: CASSFGPGTSPFTF.

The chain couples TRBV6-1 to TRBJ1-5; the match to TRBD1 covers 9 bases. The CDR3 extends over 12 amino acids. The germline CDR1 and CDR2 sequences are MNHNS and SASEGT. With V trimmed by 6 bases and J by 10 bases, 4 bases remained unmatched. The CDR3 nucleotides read TGTGCCAGCAGGACAGGGGGACTACCCCAGCATTTT. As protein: CASRTGGLPQHF.

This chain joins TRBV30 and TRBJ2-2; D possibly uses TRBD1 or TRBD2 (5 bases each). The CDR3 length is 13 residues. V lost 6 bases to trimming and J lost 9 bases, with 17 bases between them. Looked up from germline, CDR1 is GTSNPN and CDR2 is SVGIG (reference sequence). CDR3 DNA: TGTGCCTGTACACCGGGGCCCACTCGGGAGCTGTTTTTT. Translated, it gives CACTPGPTRELFF.

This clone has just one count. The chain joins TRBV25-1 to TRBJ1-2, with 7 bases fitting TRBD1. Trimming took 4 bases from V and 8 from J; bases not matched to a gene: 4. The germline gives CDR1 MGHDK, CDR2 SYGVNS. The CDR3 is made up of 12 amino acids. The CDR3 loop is CASSGTGRGYTF. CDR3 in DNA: TGTGCCAGCAGTGGGACAGGTCGAGGCTACACCTTC.

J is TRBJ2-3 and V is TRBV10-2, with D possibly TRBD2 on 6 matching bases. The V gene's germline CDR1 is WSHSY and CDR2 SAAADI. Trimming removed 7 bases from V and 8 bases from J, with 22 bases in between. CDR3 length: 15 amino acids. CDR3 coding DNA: TGCGCCAGCACCAGGGACGGAGGAGGGCCCGGTACGCAGTATTTT. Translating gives CASTRDGGGPGTQYF.

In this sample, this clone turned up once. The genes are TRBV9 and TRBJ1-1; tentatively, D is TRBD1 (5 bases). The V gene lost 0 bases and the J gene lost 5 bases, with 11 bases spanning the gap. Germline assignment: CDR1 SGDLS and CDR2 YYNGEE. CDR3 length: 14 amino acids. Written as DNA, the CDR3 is TGTGCCAGCAGCGTAGCACCTTCAGGGACTGAAGCTTTCTTT. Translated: CASSVAPSGTEAFF.